This entry is about one T cell receptor (beta chain). The target antigen is unknown. CDR1 and CDR2 (germline): SEHNR, FQNEAQ (reference sequence). With 1 base removed from V and 6 bases from J, the gap between germline ends came to 12 bases. This CDR3 spans 14 amino acids. The data are from a study of cytomegalovirus exposure and HLA in healthy donors. Study results and limitations: According to the study, roughly 180 TCR beta chains were cytomegalovirus-associated.

The primer mix had 60 Vbeta and 13 Jbeta primers. The protocol was immunoSEQ multiplex PCR, while the TCRdb copy is restricted to in-frame clones and leaves out a portion. This table holds just under 250,000 clones, more than 75% found once. The material sequenced was PBMCs. The chain joins TRBV7-9 to TRBJ1-2; D uncertain. The sequence was obtained from a woman aged 40 to 55 in good health and CMV-seropositive. The DNA of the CDR3 is TGTGCCAGCAGCTTAGACCGCCTAACCCATGGCTACACCTTC. Translation: CASSLDRLTHGYTF.